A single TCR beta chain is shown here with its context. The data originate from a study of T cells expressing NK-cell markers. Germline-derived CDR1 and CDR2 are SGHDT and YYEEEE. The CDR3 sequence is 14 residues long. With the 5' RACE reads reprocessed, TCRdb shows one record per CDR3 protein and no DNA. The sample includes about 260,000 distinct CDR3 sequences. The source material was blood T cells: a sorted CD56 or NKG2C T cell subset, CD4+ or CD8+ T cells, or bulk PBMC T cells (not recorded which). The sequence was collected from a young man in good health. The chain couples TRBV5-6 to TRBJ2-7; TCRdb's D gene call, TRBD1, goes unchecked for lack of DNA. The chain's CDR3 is CASSTRTGFYEQYF.